Sequencing of this TCR beta chain was carried out in a study of T cell responses to AZD1222 COVID-19 vaccine. The method was immunoSEQ multiplex PCR; TCRdb's version includes in-frame clones alone and lacks a portion of them. The sample carries over 130,000 clones, roughly nine tenths recorded once. Germline V CDR1 and CDR2: SGDLS, YYNGEE. This CDR3 comprises 14 residues. V lost 0 bases and J 4 bases, leaving 11 bases between the germline ends. Worth noting for this clone: Its target is not known.

Overall study findings and caveats: Donors, mostly white British, included more females; clonal diversity was possibly underestimated.

The source was peripheral blood, collected 28 days after the second AZD1222 dose. This sequence originates from an adult who received the AZD1222 COVID-19 vaccine. The J gene is TRBJ2-7, the V gene TRBV9; tentative D call: TRBD2 (5 bases). The DNA for the CDR3 is TGTGCCAGCAGCGTAGGTCTAGCAGGTTACGAGCAGTACTTC. This encodes CASSVGLAGYEQYF.